This T cell receptor (beta chain) stems from a study of T cell responses to AZD1222 COVID-19 vaccine. Broader study findings: Across spike, vaccine-associated CD4 TCRs were found, dominant at 160-218 and 743-854. Unmutated variant regions are reportedly targeted by nearly half of spike-specific TCRs. No day 14 peak samples; only post-peak repertoires were characterized. Donors were mostly white British, more females; clonal diversity possibly underestimated.

Here immunoSEQ multiplex PCR was the method, and the copy in TCRdb shows in-frame clones only, minus some. The sample records 80,000 or so clones, about 89% being singletons. In regard to this clone: The target antigen is unknown.

The receptor was isolated from an adult in good health. The source material was peripheral blood, sampled on day 0 of MenACWY control vaccination.

The CDR3 DNA follows: TGTGCCAGCAGCTTAGTGGCGGGGACGGGTGAGCAGTTCTTC. This encodes CASSLVAGTGEQFF. The chain is built from TRBV7-3 and TRBJ2-1; the D gene is possibly TRBD2 (6 bases). Germline V CDR1 and CDR2: SGHTA, FQGTGA. V dropped 2 bases and J dropped 9 bases, with 14 bases sitting between them. The CDR3 has 14 amino acids. Supplemented by reference TRBV7-3 and TRBJ2-1, the full variable domain reads GAGVSQTPSNKVTEKGKYVELRCDPISGHTALYWYRQSLGQGPEFLIYFQGTGAADDSGLPNDRFFAVRPEGSVSTLKIQRTERGDSAVYLCASSLVAGTGEQFFGPGTRLTVL.